A single sample gave rise to the 20 T cell receptor beta chains below, sequenced in a study of PD-1 blockade in classical Hodgkin lymphoma. Here immunoSEQ multiplex PCR was the method, and the copy in TCRdb shows in-frame clones only, minus some. The sample contains 25,000 to 30,000 clones, less than 80% of which appear only once. Time point reported: cycle 4 day 1 (C4D1), after five to seven weeks of nivolumab. Each and every patient relapsed after autologous stem cell transplantation, and patients got differing brentuximab vedotin exposure. The authors purified CD4+ T cells from thawed PBMCs by magnetic negative selection. Sequenced material: CD4+ T cells from blood, taken before the fourth cycle of nivolumab. The source of these receptors is a human donor with classical Hodgkin lymphoma.

The chain has TRBV10-3 and TRBJ2-2, with TRBD1 matching 7 bases. The CDR3 consists of 14 residues. Germline V gene data show CDR1 as ENHRY and CDR2 as SYGVKD. The ends lost 5 bases at V and 3 bases at J; junction bases unmatched: 3. CDR3 in amino acids: CAISRDSYTGELFF. As DNA, the CDR3 is TGTGCCATCAGTCGGGACAGCTACACCGGGGAGCTGTTTTTT.

This sequence joins TRBV5-8 and TRBJ2-2; maybe TRBD2 (5 bases). The CDR3 runs to 17 residues. The ends were cut back, 3 bases at V and 5 bases at J, with 20 bases in the middle. CDR1 is SGHTS and CDR2 is YDEGEE in the germline V gene. CDR3 bases: TGTGCCAGCAGCTCCCGGCCACTAGTTCAATTTACCGGGGAGCTGTTTTTT. Protein: CASSSRPLVQFTGELFF.

This chain joins TRBV7-9 and TRBJ2-7, with D possibly TRBD1 on 5 matching bases. CDR3 length: 14 amino acids. V was trimmed by 5 bases and J by 0 bases, leaving 11 bases between them. Germline V lookup: CDR1 SEHNR, CDR2 FQNEAQ (reference sequence). CDR3 coding DNA: TGTGCCAGCAGCAAGGGGCTTAACTCCTACGAGCAGTACTTC. Its translation is CASSKGLNSYEQYF.

The chain has TRBV29-1 and TRBJ2-7; weak D call: TRBD1 (5 bases). V was cut by 3 bases and J by 2 bases, with 11 bases left in between. CDR1 and CDR2 (germline): SQVTM, ANQGSEA. The CDR3 runs to 13 residues. CDR3 protein: CSVDQDKAYEQYF. The CDR3 DNA reads TGCAGCGTTGATCAGGACAAGGCCTACGAGCAGTACTTC.

This chain uses TRBV2 with TRBJ2-6, with unresolved D. The V gene's germline CDR1 is SNHLY and CDR2 FYNNEI. V was clipped by 10 bases and J by 0 bases, with 10 bases between them. The CDR3 spans 14 residues. Written as DNA, the CDR3 is TGTGCCACCCAACGGAGCTCTGGGGCCAACGTCCTGACTTTC. It codes for CATQRSSGANVLTF.

The chain employs TRBV7-7 and TRBJ2-1; tentative D call: TRBD1 (6 bases). Trimming took off 1 base at V and 7 bases at J, with 8 bases between the two ends. The CDR3 extends over 13 amino acids. CDR1 and CDR2 from the germline V gene are SSHAT and FNYEAQ (reference sequence). For the CDR3, the DNA is TGTGCCAGCAGCTTAGACAGGGAAAATGAGCAGTTCTTC. Encoded protein: CASSLDRENEQFF.

The genes are TRBV6-1 and TRBJ2-5, with 8 bases fitting TRBD2. CDR1 MNHNS and CDR2 SASEGT come from the germline V gene. The CDR3 totals 13 residues. CDR3 nucleotides: TGTGGTGGGGGTAGCGGGATCCAAGAGACCCAGTACTTC. Translating it yields CGGGSGIQETQYF.

CDR3 sequence reads: CASSIRGVTEAFF. Here the CDR3 DNA reads TGTGCCAGTAGTATACGGGGGGTCACTGAAGCTTTCTTT. V and J are TRBV19 and TRBJ1-1; D is possibly TRBD1 (5 bases). Germline V gives CDR1 LNHDA, CDR2 SQIVND (reference sequence). This CDR3 is built from 13 residues. The V end was cut by 2 bases, the J end by 4 bases, with 8 bases between.

The V and J genes are TRBV30 and TRBJ1-2; no reliable D call. The V gene's germline CDR1 is GTSNPN and CDR2 SVGIG (reference sequence). The CDR3 has 13 amino acids. V was clipped by 0 bases and J by 2 bases, with 7 bases between them. The CDR3 DNA reads TGTGCCTGGAGTGTTGGGCAAAACTATGGCTACACCTTC. Translated, it gives CAWSVGQNYGYTF.

The chain carries TRBV7-2 and TRBJ2-3, with 11 bases fitting TRBD1. The germline CDR1 and CDR2 sequences are SGHTA and FQGNSA. This CDR3 has 16 amino acids. Losses at the gene ends were 3 bases for V and 3 bases for J; bases not matched to a gene: 5. The CDR3 sequence is CASSLDRGQSTDTQYF. In DNA form, the CDR3 reads TGTGCCAGCAGCTTGGACAGGGGGCAATCTACAGATACGCAGTATTTT.

This chain connects TRBV10-3 to TRBJ2-1; 9 nucleotides agree with TRBD1. This CDR3 has 17 residues. J gave up 6 bases and V 0 bases, and 9 bases lay outside the gene matches. Looked up from germline, CDR1 is ENHRY and CDR2 is SYGVKD. CDR3 sequence reads: CAISESESGTGFNEQFF. In DNA, the CDR3 is TGTGCCATCAGTGAGTCAGAATCGGGGACAGGGTTCAATGAGCAGTTCTTC.

Only a few counts were recorded for this clone. The J gene is TRBJ1-5, the V gene TRBV28, with unresolved D. Trimming cost V 6 bases and J 7 bases, with 16 bases left between them. CDR3 length equals 14 residues. Germline V gene sequence: CDR1 MDHEN, CDR2 SYDVKM. The CDR3 nucleotides read TGTGCCAGCAGCACCGGGCCGACATCGCAGCCCCAGCATTTT. Translation gives CASSTGPTSQPQHF.

This sequence joins TRBV18 and TRBJ1-1; weak D call: TRBD1 (6 bases). V lost 6 bases to trimming and J lost 3 bases, with 26 bases between them. Germline V CDR1 and CDR2: KGHSH, LQKENI. The CDR3 is 18 amino acids. The chain's CDR3 is CASSPVRGRMSRDTEAFF. The CDR3 coding sequence is TGTGCCAGCTCCCCTGTTCGGGGGCGAATGTCGCGGGACACTGAAGCTTTCTTT.

This rearrangement joins TRBV18 to TRBJ2-7; D unclear. V dropped 3 bases and J dropped 0 bases, with 6 bases sitting between them. Germline V gene lookup returns CDR1 KGHSH and CDR2 LQKENI. The CDR3 consists of 13 residues. As DNA, the CDR3 is TGTGCCAGCTCACCTACAAGCTCCTACGAGCAGTACTTC. Protein product: CASSPTSSYEQYF.

The chain links TRBV15 to TRBJ1-5; the D is unclear. The CDR3 runs to 12 residues. Trimming took off 6 bases at V and 6 bases at J, with 9 bases between the two ends. Germline V gene data show CDR1 as LNHNV and CDR2 as YYDKDF (reference sequence). CDR3 in amino acids: CATRHEGQPQHF. In DNA, the CDR3 is TGTGCCACCAGGCATGAGGGTCAGCCCCAGCATTTT.

The chain links TRBV7-2 to TRBJ1-2; a weak D match, TRBD1 (5 bases). V shed 8 bases and J shed 3 bases, with 13 bases lying between them. The germline gives CDR1 SGHTA, CDR2 FQGNSA. The CDR3 contains 13 residues. In DNA, the CDR3 is TGTGCCAGCGGACTAGGGGTCGACTATGGCTACACCTTC. It yields the protein CASGLGVDYGYTF.

The chain recombines TRBV9 with TRBJ1-2; 7 positions match TRBD1. The germline gives CDR1 SGDLS, CDR2 YYNGEE. The CDR3 consists of 14 residues. Trimming took 0 bases from V and 4 from J; bases not matched to a gene: 3. The chain's CDR3 is CASSVGQGPYGYTF. For the CDR3, the DNA is TGTGCCAGCAGCGTAGGACAGGGACCCTATGGCTACACCTTC.

The chain is built from TRBV6-6 and TRBJ1-3; a possible D gene is TRBD1 (6 bases). CDR3 size: 15 residues. The V gene lost 4 bases and the J gene lost 4 bases, with 14 bases spanning the gap. The germline gives CDR1 MNHNY, CDR2 SVGAGI (reference sequence). The CDR3 region is CASSSRGQSGNTIYF. CDR3 nucleotides: TGTGCCAGCAGTTCCAGGGGCCAAAGCGGAAACACCATATATTTT.

The genes are TRBV7-9 and TRBJ1-1, with D perhaps TRBD1 (5 bases). The CDR3 extends over 13 amino acids. CDR1 and CDR2 (germline): SEHNR, FQNEAQ (reference sequence). Trimming removed 5 bases at V and 7 bases at J, with 14 bases between. This CDR3 is CASSTGLRHEAFF. The DNA of the CDR3 is TGTGCCAGCAGCACGGGGCTTCGACATGAAGCTTTCTTT.

The V gene is TRBV4-1, the J gene TRBJ1-1; D might be TRBD1 (5 bases). Germline V CDR1 and CDR2: MGHRA, YSYEKL. V was cut by 3 bases and J by 3 bases, with 11 bases left in between. CDR3 size: 14 residues. CDR3 nucleotide sequence: TGCGCCAGCAGCCAGGGCAGGGCTTACACTGAAGCTTTCTTT. It codes for CASSQGRAYTEAFF.